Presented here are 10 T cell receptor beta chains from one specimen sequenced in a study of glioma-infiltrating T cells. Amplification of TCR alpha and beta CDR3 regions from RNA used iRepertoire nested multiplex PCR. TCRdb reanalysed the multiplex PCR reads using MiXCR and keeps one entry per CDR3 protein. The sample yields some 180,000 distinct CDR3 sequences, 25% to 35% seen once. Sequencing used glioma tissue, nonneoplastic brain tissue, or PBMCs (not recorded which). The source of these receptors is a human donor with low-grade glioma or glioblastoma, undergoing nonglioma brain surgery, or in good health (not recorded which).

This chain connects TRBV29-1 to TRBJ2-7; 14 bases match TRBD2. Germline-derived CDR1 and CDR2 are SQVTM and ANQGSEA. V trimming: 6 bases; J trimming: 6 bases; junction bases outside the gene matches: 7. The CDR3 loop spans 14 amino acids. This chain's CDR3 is CSVKTSGRASEQYF. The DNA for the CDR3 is TGCAGCGTCAAGACTAGCGGGAGGGCCTCCGAGCAGTACTTC.

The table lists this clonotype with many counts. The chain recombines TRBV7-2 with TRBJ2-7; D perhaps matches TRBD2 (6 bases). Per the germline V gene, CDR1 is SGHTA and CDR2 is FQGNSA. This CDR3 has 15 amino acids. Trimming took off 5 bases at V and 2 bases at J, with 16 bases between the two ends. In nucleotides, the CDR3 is TGTGCCAGCAGCCCACTGGGGGGTGGGACCTACGAGCAGTACTTC. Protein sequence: CASSPLGGGTYEQYF.

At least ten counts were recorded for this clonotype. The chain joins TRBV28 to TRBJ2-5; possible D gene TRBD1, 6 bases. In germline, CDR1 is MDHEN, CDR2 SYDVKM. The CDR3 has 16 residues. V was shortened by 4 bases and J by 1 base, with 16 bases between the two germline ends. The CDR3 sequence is CASSSPSGQSQETQYF. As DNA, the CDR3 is TGTGCCAGCAGTTCACCTTCGGGACAATCCCAAGAGACCCAGTACTTC.

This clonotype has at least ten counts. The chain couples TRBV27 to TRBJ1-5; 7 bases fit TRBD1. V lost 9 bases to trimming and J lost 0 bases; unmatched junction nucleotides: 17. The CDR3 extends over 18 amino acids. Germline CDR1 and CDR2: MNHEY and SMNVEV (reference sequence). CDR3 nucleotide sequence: TGTGCCAGTGCAGTAGGGGGCGGCTCTTTTTATAGCAATCAGCCCCAGCATTTT. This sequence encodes CASAVGGGSFYSNQPQHF.

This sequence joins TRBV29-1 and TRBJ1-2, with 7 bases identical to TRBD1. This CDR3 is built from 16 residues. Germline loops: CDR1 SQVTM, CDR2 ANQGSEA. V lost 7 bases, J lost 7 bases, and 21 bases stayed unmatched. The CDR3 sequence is CSALRRTGPSQGGYTF. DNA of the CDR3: TGCAGCGCCCTTCGCCGGACAGGCCCTTCCCAAGGTGGCTACACCTTC.

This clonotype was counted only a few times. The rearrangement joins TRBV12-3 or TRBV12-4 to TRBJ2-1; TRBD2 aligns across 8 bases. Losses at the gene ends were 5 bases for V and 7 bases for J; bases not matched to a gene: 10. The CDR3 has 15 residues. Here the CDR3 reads CASSPFSGTQNEQFF. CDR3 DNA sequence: TGTGCCAGCAGTCCCTTTAGCGGGACACAAAATGAGCAGTTCTTC.

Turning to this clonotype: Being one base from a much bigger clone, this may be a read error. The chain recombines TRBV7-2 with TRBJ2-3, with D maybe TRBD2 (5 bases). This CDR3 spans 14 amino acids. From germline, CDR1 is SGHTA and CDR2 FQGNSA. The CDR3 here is CAGSPGLPTDTQYF. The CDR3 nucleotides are TGTGCCGGCAGCCCTGGACTGCCCACAGATACGCAGTATTTT.

For the CDR3, the DNA is TGTGCCAGCAGCGGGAGGGTGACAGATACGCAGTATTTT. This codes for CASSGRVTDTQYF. The chain joins TRBV7-2 to TRBJ2-3; 7 nucleotides agree with TRBD2. This CDR3 contains 13 residues. The V gene end was trimmed by 5 bases and the J gene end by 3 bases; junction bases not matched to a gene: 2. Germline CDR1 reads SGHTA; CDR2 reads FQGNSA.

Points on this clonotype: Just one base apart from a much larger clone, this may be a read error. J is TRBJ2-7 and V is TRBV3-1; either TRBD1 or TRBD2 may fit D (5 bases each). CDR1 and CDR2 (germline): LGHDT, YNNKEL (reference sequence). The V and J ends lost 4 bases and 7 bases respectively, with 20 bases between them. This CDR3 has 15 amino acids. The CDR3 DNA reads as TGTGCCAGCAGCCCCTCTTGGGGGTCCTACAATGAGCAGTACTTC. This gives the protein CASSPSWGSYNEQYF.

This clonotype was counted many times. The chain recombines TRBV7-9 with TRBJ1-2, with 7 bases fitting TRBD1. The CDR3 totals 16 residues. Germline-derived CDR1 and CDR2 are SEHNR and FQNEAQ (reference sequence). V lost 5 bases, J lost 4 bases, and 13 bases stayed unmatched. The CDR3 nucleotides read TGTGCCAGCAGCCCGAGACAAGGGACAGCGGTCTATGGCTACACCTTC. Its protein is CASSPRQGTAVYGYTF.